This T cell receptor beta chain was identified during a study of T-cell reconstitution after alpha-beta-depleted transplantation in children. Unique molecular identifiers tagged the TCRbeta library. TCRdb redid the calling of the PCR reads with MiXCR, one entry per CDR3 protein. The sample carries over 70,000 distinct CDR3 sequences, roughly 8.4% recorded once. At least ten counts were recorded for this clonotype. The V end lost 4 bases, the J end lost 3 bases, and 16 bases lay between the germline ends. This CDR3 region has 14 residues. Germline values: CDR1 DFQATT, CDR2 SNEGSKA (reference sequence).

V is TRBV20-1 and J is TRBJ2-7; D gene ambiguous. The origin of this receptor is a human donor who donated a stem cell graft to a child with congenital amegakaryocytic thrombocytopenia. Source: PBMCs from the stem cell graft donor, taken from the stem cell graft. For the CDR3, the DNA is TGCAGTGCTAATTTAGGGCACATCGGCTACGAGCAGTACTTC. Its protein product is CSANLGHIGYEQYF.